The 8 T cell receptor beta chains below all came from one sample that was sequenced in a study of shared clonotypes between healthy human individuals. The table came from immunoSEQ multiplex PCR; TCRdb's copy has only in-frame clones and leaves some out. The sample has some 2,400,000 clones; about 94% are singletons. Material: naive CD4+ T cells sorted from blood. Regarding subset: CD45RA+ positively selected. Source of these receptors: a man between 18 and 29 years old in good health.

Worth noting for this clone: Other DNA sequences in this specimen translate into the identical CDR3. This sequence joins TRBV5-6 and TRBJ2-7; 10 bases line up with TRBD1. V trimming: 0 bases; J trimming: 4 bases; junction bases outside the gene matches: 4. Per germline, CDR1 SGHDT and CDR2 YYEEEE. The CDR3 runs 15 residues. The CDR3 DNA reads TGTGCCAGCAGCTTGGGGGGACAGGGGTTGTACGAGCAGTACTTC. Its translation is CASSLGGQGLYEQYF.

The chain links TRBV9 to TRBJ2-7; no firm D call. The length of the CDR3 is 13 residues. V gave up 3 bases and J gave up 5 bases, with 12 bases separating them. Germline values: CDR1 SGDLS, CDR2 YYNGEE. The CDR3 DNA is TGTGCCAGCAGCGCCGAGCCGAGCGACGAGCAGTACTTC. The encoded protein is CASSAEPSDEQYF.

V gene TRBV7-2 combines with J gene TRBJ1-1; D is possibly TRBD1 (5 bases). Between the trimmed V and J ends, which lost 3 bases and 5 bases, there was a span of 13 bases. Germline CDR1 SGHTA, CDR2 FQGNSA. This CDR3 spans 14 amino acids. The CDR3 sequence is CASSFAQGGTEAFF. The CDR3 DNA follows: TGTGCCAGCAGCTTCGCCCAGGGAGGGACTGAAGCTTTCTTT.

The table lists this clone with a count of one. This chain connects TRBV18 to TRBJ2-3, with D maybe TRBD1 (6 bases). V lost 2 bases and J 4 bases, leaving 10 bases between the germline ends. CDR3 length equals 14 residues. Germline-derived CDR1 and CDR2 are KGHSH and LQKENI. The CDR3, as DNA: TGTGCCAGCTCACCAACAGGGTCTGCAGATACGCAGTATTTT. It encodes CASSPTGSADTQYF.

CDR3 nucleotides: TGTGCCAGCAGTGAATCAACCGGGGCAGGGGAGAGAACTGAAGCTTTCTTT. This sequence encodes CASSESTGAGERTEAFF. The rearrangement links TRBV25-1 to TRBJ1-1, with TRBD1 as a possible D gene (6 bases). This CDR3 has 17 amino acids. The germline V gene encodes CDR1 MGHDK and CDR2 SYGVNS. The ends were cut back, 1 base at V and 5 bases at J, with 20 bases in the middle.

This clone was observed once. The J gene is TRBJ2-1, the V gene TRBV5-4; D possibly corresponds to TRBD2 (5 bases). Germline CDR1 reads SGHNT; CDR2 reads YYREEE (reference sequence). Trimming shortened V by 0 bases and J by 0 bases, and 10 bases separated the two germline ends. The CDR3 is 16 amino acids. CDR3 sequence (DNA): TGTGCCAGCAGCTTGGTTCGGGGTTTCTCCTACAATGAGCAGTTCTTC. Its translation: CASSLVRGFSYNEQFF.

The chain couples TRBV9 to TRBJ1-1; possible D gene TRBD1, 6 bases. Trimming pared 0 bases from V and 4 bases from J, leaving 13 bases between. This CDR3 has 15 residues. The germline V gene encodes CDR1 SGDLS and CDR2 YYNGEE. CDR3 amino acids: CASSVVTGLVTEAFF. Here the CDR3 DNA reads TGTGCCAGCAGCGTAGTAACAGGGTTGGTCACTGAAGCTTTCTTT.

The chain couples TRBV30 to TRBJ2-7, with a weak D call TRBD1 (6 bases). This CDR3 contains 11 residues. Germline-derived CDR1 and CDR2 are GTSNPN and SVGIG (reference sequence). CDR3 sequence: CARGHPYEQYF. CDR3 DNA sequence: TGTGCAAGGGGACATCCCTACGAGCAGTACTTC.